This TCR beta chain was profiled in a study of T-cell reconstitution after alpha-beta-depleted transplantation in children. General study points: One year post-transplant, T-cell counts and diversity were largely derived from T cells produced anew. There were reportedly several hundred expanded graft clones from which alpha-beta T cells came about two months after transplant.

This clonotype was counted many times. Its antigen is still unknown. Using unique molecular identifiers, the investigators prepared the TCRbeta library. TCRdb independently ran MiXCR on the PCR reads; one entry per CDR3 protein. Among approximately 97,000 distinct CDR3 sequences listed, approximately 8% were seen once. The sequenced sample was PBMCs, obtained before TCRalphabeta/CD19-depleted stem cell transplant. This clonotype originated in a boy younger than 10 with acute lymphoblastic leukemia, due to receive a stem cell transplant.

The CDR3 region is CASSKKSGDRTSLAKNIQYF. The DNA for the CDR3 is TGTGCCAGCAGCAAAAAAAGCGGGGACAGAACCTCGCTAGCCAAAAACATTCAGTACTTC. The chain uses TRBV21-1 and TRBJ2-4; the DNA was not used to check the table's D call, TRBD1. TRBV21-1 is a documented pseudogene. CDR3 length: 20 amino acids.